These T cell receptor beta chains were read from a single sample in a study of identical twins. MiXCR was run by TCRdb on the 5' RACE reads, yielding one entry per CDR3 protein. The sample consists of around 1.7 million distinct CDR3 sequences, around 29% of them appearing once. The specimen was cord blood. These receptors originate from a newborn girl in good health. The CDR3 runs from the conserved cysteine through the conserved F or W. Each record gives: V gene, clone size, D gene, J gene, CDR3 protein, CDR3 DNA. A D gene is named only where the DNA matches it firmly. For some rows the clone size is stated as once, few or many, or as a class when expanded; others skip it.

TRBV7-2	once	NA	TRBJ2-7	CASSLRTEYYEQYF	TGTGCCAGCAGCCTGAGGACCGAATACTACGAGCAGTACTTC
TRBV28	NA	NA	TRBJ2-3	CASTQGQSTDTQYF	TGTGCCAGCACCCAAGGACAGTCTACAGATACGCAGTATTTT
TRBV7-9	few	NA	TRBJ2-7	CASSFPLQYEQYF	TGTGCCAGCAGCTTCCCACTCCAGTACGAGCAGTACTTC
TRBV2	few	NA	TRBJ2-1	CASSVASRPYNEQFF	TGTGCCAGCAGTGTGGCTAGCCGCCCCTACAATGAGCAGTTCTTC
TRBV5-6	NA	TRBD2	TRBJ2-1	CASSSFLSGDNEQFF	TGTGCCAGCAGCTCGTTCCTTAGCGGGGACAATGAGCAGTTCTTC
TRBV27	few	TRBD1	TRBJ1-1	CASSFGTGGGSEAFF	TGTGCCAGCAGCTTTGGGACAGGGGGGGGCTCTGAAGCTTTCTTT
TRBV6-6	NA	NA	TRBJ1-1	CASSYDLAGRPNTEAFF	TGTGCCAGCAGTTACGATTTGGCAGGGAGGCCGAACACTGAAGCTTTCTTT
TRBV10-3	many	NA	TRBJ1-2	CAISGTDRVAFYGYTF	TGTGCCATCAGTGGGACCGACAGAGTAGCGTTCTATGGCTACACCTTC
TRBV6-6	few	TRBD2	TRBJ2-3	CASSYSSGGPVDTQYF	TGTGCCAGCAGTTACTCTTCGGGGGGGCCCGTAGATACGCAGTATTTT
TRBV6-1	many	TRBD1	TRBJ2-7	CASSWDRGGYEQYF	TGTGCCAGCAGCTGGGACAGGGGGGGCTACGAGCAGTACTTC
TRBV5-1	few	NA	TRBJ2-1	CASSFPGGSVQCCEQFF	TGCGCCAGCAGCTTTCCTGGGGGGAGTGTACAATGTTGTGAGCAGTTCTTC
TRBV3-1	few	NA	TRBJ2-3	CASSPAPIDTQYF	TGTGCCAGCAGCCCGGCCCCCATCGATACGCAGTATTTT
TRBV20-1	NA	NA	TRBJ1-1	CSFRTPAYTEVFF	TGCAGTTTTAGAACTCCAGCGTACACTGAAGTTTTCTTT
TRBV28	NA	TRBD1	TRBJ1-5	CASSSDRALSNQPQHF	TGTGCCAGCAGTTCGGACAGGGCCCTAAGCAATCAGCCCCAGCATTTT
TRBV9	few	NA	TRBJ1-4	CASSVGSATNEKLFF	TGTGCCAGCAGCGTAGGGAGCGCAACTAATGAAAAACTGTTTTTT
TRBV10-1	many	NA	TRBJ1-2	CASSEYRNYGYTF	TGCGCCAGCAGTGAGTACAGGAACTATGGCTACACCTTC
TRBV4-2	NA	NA	TRBJ2-7	CASSQGGIDYEQYF	TGTGCCAGCAGCCAAGGGGGCATAGACTACGAGCAGTACTTC